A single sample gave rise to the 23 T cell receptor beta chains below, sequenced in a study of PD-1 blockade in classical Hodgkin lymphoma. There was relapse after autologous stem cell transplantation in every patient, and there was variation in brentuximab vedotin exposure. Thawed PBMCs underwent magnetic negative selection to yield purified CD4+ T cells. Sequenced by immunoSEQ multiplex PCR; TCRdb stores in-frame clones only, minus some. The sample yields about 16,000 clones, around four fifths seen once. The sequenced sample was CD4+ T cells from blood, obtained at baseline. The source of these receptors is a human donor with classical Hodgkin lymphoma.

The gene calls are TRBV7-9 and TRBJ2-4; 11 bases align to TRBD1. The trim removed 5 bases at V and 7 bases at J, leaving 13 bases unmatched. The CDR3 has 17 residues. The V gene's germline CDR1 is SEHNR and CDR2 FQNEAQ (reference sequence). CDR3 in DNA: TGTGCCAGCAGCCCCCGAGGAGTGGGACAGGGGGGGAACATTCAGTACTTC. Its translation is CASSPRGVGQGGNIQYF.

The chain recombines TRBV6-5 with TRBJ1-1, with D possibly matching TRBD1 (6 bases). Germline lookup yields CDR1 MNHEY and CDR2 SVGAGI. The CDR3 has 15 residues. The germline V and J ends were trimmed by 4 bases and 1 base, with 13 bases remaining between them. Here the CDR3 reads CASSSTGLRNTEAFF. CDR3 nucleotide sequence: TGTGCCAGCAGTTCAACAGGGTTGCGGAACACTGAAGCTTTCTTT.

In DNA, the CDR3 is TGTGCCATTTTAGGCTCAAGGAACACTGAAGCTTTCTTT. The encoded protein is CAILGSRNTEAFF. The chain couples TRBV6-6 to TRBJ1-1; D unresolved. V shed 10 bases and J shed 1 base, with 13 bases lying between them. The CDR3 contains 13 residues. Germline assignment: CDR1 MNHNY and CDR2 SVGAGI (reference sequence).

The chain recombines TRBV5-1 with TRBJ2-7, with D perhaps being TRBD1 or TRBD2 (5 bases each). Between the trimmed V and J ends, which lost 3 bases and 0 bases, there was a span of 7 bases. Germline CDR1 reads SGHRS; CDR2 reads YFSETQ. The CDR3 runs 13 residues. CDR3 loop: CASSWDGSYEQYF. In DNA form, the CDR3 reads TGCGCCAGCAGCTGGGACGGCTCCTACGAGCAGTACTTC.

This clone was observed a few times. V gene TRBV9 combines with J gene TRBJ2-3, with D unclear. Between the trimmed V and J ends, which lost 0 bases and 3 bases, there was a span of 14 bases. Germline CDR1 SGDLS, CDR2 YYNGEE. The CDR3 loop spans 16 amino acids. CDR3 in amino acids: CASSVARSTVTDTQYF. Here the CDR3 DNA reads TGTGCCAGCAGCGTAGCCCGGTCAACCGTAACAGATACGCAGTATTTT.

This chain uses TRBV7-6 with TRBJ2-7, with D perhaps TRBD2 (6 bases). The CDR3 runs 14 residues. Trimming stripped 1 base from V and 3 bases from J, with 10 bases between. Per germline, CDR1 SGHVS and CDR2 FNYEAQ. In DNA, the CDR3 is TGTGCCAGCAGCTTAGGACGACTAGACTACGAGCAGTACTTC. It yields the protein CASSLGRLDYEQYF.

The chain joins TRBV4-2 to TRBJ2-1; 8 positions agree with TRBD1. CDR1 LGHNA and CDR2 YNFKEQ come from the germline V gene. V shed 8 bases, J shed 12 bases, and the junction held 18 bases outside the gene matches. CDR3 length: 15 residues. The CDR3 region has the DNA TGTGCCAGCGGCGACCTGGGGACAGGTAACCAAGGGCAGTTCTTC. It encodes CASGDLGTGNQGQFF.

CDR3 region: CASSPVLAPSTDTQYF. CDR3 DNA sequence: TGTGCCAGCTCACCCGTTCTAGCGCCAAGCACAGATACGCAGTATTTT. J is TRBJ2-3 and V is TRBV18; D is perhaps TRBD2 (6 bases). The CDR3 totals 16 residues. Trimming cost V 3 bases and J 0 bases, with 13 bases left between them. Germline CDR1 is KGHSH and CDR2 is LQKENI.

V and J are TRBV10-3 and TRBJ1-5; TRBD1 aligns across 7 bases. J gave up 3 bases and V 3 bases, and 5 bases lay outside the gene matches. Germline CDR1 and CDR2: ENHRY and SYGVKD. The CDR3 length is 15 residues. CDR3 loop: CAISDVDRVNQPQHF. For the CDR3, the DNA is TGTGCCATCAGTGACGTTGACAGGGTCAATCAGCCCCAGCATTTT.

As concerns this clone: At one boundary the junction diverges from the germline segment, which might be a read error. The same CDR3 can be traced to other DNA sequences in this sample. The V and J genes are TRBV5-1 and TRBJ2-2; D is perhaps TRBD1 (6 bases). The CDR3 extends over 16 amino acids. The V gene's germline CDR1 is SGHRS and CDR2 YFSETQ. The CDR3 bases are TGTGCCAGCAGCCTAAGTGGGGGCCTGCGGGCCGGGGAGCTGTTTTTT. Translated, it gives CASSLSGGLRAGELFF.

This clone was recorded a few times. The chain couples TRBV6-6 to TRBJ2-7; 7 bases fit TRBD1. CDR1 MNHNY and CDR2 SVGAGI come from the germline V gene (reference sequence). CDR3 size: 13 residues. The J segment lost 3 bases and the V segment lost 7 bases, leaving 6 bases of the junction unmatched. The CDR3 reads CASTLTGNYEQYF. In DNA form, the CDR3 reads TGTGCCAGCACCTTGACAGGGAACTACGAGCAGTACTTC.

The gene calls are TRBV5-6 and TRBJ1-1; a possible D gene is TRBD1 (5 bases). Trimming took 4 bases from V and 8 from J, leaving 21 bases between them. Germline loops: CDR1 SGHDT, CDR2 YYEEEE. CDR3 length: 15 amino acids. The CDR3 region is CASSRRVQRGTEAFF. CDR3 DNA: TGTGCCAGCAGCCGGAGGGTCCAGAGGGGCACCGAAGCTTTCTTT.

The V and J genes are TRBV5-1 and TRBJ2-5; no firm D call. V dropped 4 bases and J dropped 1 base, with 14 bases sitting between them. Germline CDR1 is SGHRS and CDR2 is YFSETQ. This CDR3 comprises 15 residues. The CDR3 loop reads CASSSPWAIQETQYF. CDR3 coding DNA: TGCGCCAGCAGCAGCCCGTGGGCGATCCAAGAGACCCAGTACTTC.

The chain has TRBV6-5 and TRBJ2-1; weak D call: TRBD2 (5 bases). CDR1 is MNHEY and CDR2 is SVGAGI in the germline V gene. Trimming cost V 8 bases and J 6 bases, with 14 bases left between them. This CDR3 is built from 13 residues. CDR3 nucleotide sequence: TGTGCCAGCTCCCGGTTTGAGGGCAATGAGCAGTTCTTC. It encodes CASSRFEGNEQFF.

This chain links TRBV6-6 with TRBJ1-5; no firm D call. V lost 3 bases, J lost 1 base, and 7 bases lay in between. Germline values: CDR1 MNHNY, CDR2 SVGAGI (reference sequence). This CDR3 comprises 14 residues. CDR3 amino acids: CASSYASSNQPQHF. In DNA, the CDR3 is TGTGCCAGCAGTTATGCGTCGAGCAATCAGCCCCAGCATTTT.

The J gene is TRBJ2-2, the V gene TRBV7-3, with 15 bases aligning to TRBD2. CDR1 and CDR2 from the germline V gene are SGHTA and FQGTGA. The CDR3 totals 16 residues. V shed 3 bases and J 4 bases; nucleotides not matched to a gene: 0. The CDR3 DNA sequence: TGTGCCAGCAGCTTGGGACTAGCGGGGGGCACCGGGGAGCTGTTTTTT. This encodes CASSLGLAGGTGELFF.

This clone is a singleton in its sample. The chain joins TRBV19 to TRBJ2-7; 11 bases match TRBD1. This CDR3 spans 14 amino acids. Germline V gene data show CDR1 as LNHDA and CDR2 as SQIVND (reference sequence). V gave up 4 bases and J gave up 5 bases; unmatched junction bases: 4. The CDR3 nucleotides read TGTGCCAGTAGTACAGGACAGGGGGCCCACGAGCAGTACTTC. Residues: CASSTGQGAHEQYF.

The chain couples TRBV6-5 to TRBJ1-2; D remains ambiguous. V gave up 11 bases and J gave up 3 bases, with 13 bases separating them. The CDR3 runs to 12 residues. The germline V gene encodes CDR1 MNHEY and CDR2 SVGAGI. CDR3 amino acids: CAVRAYHYGYTF. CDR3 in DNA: TGTGCCGTCCGTGCGTATCACTATGGCTACACCTTC.

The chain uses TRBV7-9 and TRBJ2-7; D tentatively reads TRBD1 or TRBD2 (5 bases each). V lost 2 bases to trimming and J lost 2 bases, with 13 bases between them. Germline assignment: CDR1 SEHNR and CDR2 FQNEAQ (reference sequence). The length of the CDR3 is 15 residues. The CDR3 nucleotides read TGTGCCAGCAGCTTAACCCGGGACCGTCCCTACGAGCAGTACTTC. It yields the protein CASSLTRDRPYEQYF.

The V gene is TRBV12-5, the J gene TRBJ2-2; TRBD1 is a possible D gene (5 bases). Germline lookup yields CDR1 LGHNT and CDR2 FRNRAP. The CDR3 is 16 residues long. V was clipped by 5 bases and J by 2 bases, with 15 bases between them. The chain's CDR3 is CASGHPTVRNTGELFF. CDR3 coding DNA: TGTGCTAGTGGTCACCCGACAGTTAGAAACACCGGGGAGCTGTTTTTT. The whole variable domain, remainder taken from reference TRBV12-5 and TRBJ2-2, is DARVTQTPRHKVTEMGQEVTMRCQPILGHNTVFWYRQTMMQGLELLAYFRNRAPLDDSGMPKDRFSAEMPDATLATLKIQPSEPRDSAVYFCASGHPTVRNTGELFFGEGSRLTVL.

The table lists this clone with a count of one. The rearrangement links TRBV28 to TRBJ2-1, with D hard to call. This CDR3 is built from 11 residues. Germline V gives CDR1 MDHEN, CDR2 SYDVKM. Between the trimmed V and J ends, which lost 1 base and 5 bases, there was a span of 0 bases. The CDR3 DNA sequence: TGTGCCAGCAGTTTATACAATGAGCAGTTCTTC. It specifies CASSLYNEQFF.

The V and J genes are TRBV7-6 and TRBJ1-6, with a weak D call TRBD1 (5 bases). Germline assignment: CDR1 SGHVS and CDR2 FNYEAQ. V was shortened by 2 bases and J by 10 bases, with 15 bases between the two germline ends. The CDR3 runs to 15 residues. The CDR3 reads CASSLIPGPASPLHF. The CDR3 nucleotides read TGTGCCAGCAGCTTAATCCCAGGGCCGGCATCACCCCTCCACTTT.

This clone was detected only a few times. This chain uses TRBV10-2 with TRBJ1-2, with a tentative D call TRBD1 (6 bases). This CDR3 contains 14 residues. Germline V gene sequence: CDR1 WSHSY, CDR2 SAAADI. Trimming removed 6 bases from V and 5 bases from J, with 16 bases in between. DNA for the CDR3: TGCGCCAGCAGAGGGACATTGAGGGGTTATGGCTACACCTTC. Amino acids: CASRGTLRGYGYTF.